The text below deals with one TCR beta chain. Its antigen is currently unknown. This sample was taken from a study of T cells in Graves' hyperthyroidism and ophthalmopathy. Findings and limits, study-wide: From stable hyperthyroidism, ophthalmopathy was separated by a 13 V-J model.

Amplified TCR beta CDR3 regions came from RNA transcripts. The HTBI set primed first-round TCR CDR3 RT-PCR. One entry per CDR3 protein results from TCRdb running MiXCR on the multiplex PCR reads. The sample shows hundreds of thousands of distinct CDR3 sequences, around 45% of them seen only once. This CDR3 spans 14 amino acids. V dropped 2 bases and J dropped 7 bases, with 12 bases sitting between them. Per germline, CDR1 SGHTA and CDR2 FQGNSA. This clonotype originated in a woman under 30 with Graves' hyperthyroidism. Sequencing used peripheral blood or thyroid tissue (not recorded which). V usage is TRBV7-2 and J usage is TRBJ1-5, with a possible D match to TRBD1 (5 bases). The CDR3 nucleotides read TGTGCCAGCAGCTTAATTTCGGGGGAACAGCCCCAGCATTTT. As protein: CASSLISGEQPQHF.